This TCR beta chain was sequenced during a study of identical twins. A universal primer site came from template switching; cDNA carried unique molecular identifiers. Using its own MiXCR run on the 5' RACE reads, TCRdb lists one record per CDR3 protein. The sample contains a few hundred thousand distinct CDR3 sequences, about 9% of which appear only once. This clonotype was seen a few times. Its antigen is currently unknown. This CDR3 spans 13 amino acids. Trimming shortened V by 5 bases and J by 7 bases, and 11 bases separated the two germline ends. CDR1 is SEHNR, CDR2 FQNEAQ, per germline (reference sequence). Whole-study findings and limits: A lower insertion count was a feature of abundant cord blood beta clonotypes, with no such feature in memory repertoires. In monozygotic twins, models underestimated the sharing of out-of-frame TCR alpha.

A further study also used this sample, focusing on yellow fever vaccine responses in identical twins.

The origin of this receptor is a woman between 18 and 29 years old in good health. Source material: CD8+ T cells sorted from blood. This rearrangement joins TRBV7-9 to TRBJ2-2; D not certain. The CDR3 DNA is TGTGCCAGCAGCCGTCCTCCTAGCGGGGAGCTGTTTTTT. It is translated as CASSRPPSGELFF. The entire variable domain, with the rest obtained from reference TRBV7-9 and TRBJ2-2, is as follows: DTGVSQNPRHKITKRGQNVTFRCDPISEHNRLYWYRQTLGQGPEFLTYFQNEAQLEKSRLLSDRFSAERPKGSFSTLEIQRTEQGDSAMYLCASSRPPSGELFFGEGSRLTVL.